These 21 T cell receptor beta chains came from one sample sequenced in a study of multiple sclerosis patients with progressive multifocal leukoencephalopathy. The sample's time point: before natalizumab initiation. Generated by immunoSEQ multiplex PCR, the TCRdb table keeps only in-frame clones and is missing some. The profile shows 25,000 to 35,000 clones, around 89% of them singletons. The source material was PBMCs. Receptors were obtained from a human donor with multiple sclerosis.

The rearrangement uses TRBV6-6 and TRBJ2-7, with TRBD1 identical over 11 bases. The CDR3 totals 15 residues. Germline trimming cut 6 bases from V and 3 bases from J; bases unmatched to any gene: 7. Germline V gene data show CDR1 as MNHNY and CDR2 as SVGAGI (reference sequence). CDR3 DNA: TGTGCCAGCAGCATACCGGGACAGGGGGTCTACGAGCAGTACTTC. Residues: CASSIPGQGVYEQYF.

The chain links TRBV2 to TRBJ2-3; TRBD2 matches 10 bases. The CDR3 has 15 residues. Germline loops: CDR1 SNHLY, CDR2 FYNNEI. With 6 bases clipped from V and 6 bases from J, the junction kept 9 bases outside the gene matches. CDR3 in amino acids: CASRGEGLARDTQYF. The CDR3 DNA reads TGTGCCAGCAGAGGGGAGGGACTAGCGAGGGATACGCAGTATTTT.

V is TRBV5-1 and J is TRBJ1-1; 7 bases are a match to TRBD1. Germline CDR1 and CDR2: SGHRS and YFSETQ. Trimming took 4 bases from V and 0 from J; bases not matched to a gene: 3. CDR3 length: 14 amino acids. Written as DNA, the CDR3 is TGCGCCAGCAGCCCCGGGACAGTGAACACTGAAGCTTTCTTT. It codes for CASSPGTVNTEAFF.

V is TRBV28 and J is TRBJ2-7; 7 bases are a match to TRBD2. V shed 8 bases and J 4 bases; nucleotides not matched to a gene: 17. Germline CDR1 and CDR2: MDHEN and SYDVKM. The CDR3 is 16 amino acids. CDR3 residues: CASCWGGGGMAYEQYF. The CDR3 DNA reads as TGTGCCAGCTGCTGGGGCGGGGGAGGAATGGCGTACGAGCAGTACTTC.

The V call is TRBV21-1, the J call TRBJ1-2; TRBD1 is taken as the D call from the table, unchecked against the DNA. TRBV21-1 is flagged as a pseudogene. The CDR3 has 16 amino acids. The chain's CDR3 is CASNTGDSREADGYTF. CDR3 nucleotide sequence: TGTGCCAGCAACACGGGGGACAGCCGCGAAGCGGATGGCTACACCTTC.

The chain links TRBV10-1 to TRBJ2-5; D may correspond to TRBD1 or TRBD2 (5 bases each). The germline V gene has CDR1 WNHNN and CDR2 SYGVQD (reference sequence). The CDR3 length is 15 residues. V gave up 0 bases and J gave up 2 bases, with 10 bases separating them. The CDR3 reads CASSESLGVQETQYF. The CDR3, as DNA: TGCGCCAGCAGTGAGTCACTAGGGGTTCAAGAGACCCAGTACTTC.

The chain couples TRBV21-1 to TRBJ1-2; the D call TRBD1 from the table was never checked on the DNA. TRBV21-1 is a listed pseudogene. The CDR3 runs 14 residues. As DNA, the CDR3 is TGTGCCAGCAGCACTGCGACAGGGAACTATGGCTACACCTTC. It specifies CASSTATGNYGYTF.

This chain uses TRBV23-1 with TRBJ2-7; D possibly corresponds to TRBD1 (5 bases). TRBV23-1 is designated an ORF whose function remains uncertain. The CDR3 contains 18 residues. Trimming removed 4 bases at V and 12 bases at J, with 34 bases between. The CDR3, as DNA: TGCGCCAGCAGTCTCACAAGAGCCGCCGAACATCAACCGGTGGGGCGGTACTTC. It is translated as CASSLTRAAEHQPVGRYF.

The V call is TRBV6-6, the J call TRBJ1-2, with D unresolved. CDR1 MNHNY and CDR2 SVGAGI come from the germline V gene (reference sequence). V gave up 0 bases and J gave up 7 bases, with 15 bases separating them. The length of the CDR3 is 15 residues. The CDR3 nucleotides read TGTGCCAGCAGTTACTCGAGCCAACAGAACAGTGGCTACACCTTC. This encodes CASSYSSQQNSGYTF.

The chain is built from TRBV20-1 and TRBJ2-5; D is ambiguous. CDR1 is DFQATT, CDR2 SNEGSKA, per germline (reference sequence). This CDR3 has 10 residues. Trimming took 3 bases from V and 7 from J, leaving 6 bases between them. CDR3 in amino acids: CSASTGTQYF. The DNA for the CDR3 is TGCAGTGCTAGTACCGGGACCCAGTACTTC.

The rearrangement joins TRBV6-5 to TRBJ2-7; 9 nucleotides agree with TRBD1. The CDR3 extends over 12 amino acids. The junction had 4 bases not matched to a gene; V was cut back by 8 bases and J by 5 bases. The germline CDR1 and CDR2 sequences are MNHEY and SVGAGI. CDR3 DNA: TGTGCCAGCCGGGGACAGGGTAACGAGCAGTACTTC. Amino acids: CASRGQGNEQYF.

The rearrangement joins TRBV6-6 to TRBJ2-3; 10 bases match TRBD2. Trimming at V came to 6 bases and at J to 1 base, leaving 4 bases not matched to a gene. CDR1 and CDR2 from the germline V gene are MNHNY and SVGAGI (reference sequence). The CDR3 totals 15 residues. The CDR3, as DNA: TGTGCCAGCAGAGGAGCGGGGGGGCGCACAGATACGCAGTATTTT. Amino acids: CASRGAGGRTDTQYF.

CDR3 nucleotide sequence: TGTGCCAGTACCCGATCCGATACGGGAGGCACAGATACGCAGTATTTT. Its translation is CASTRSDTGGTDTQYF. V gene TRBV19 combines with J gene TRBJ2-3; possible D gene TRBD2, 6 bases. V was pared by 7 bases and J by 1 base, with 18 bases between. The CDR3 totals 16 residues. CDR1 LNHDA and CDR2 SQIVND come from the germline V gene (reference sequence).

This sequence joins TRBV28 and TRBJ2-7; D possibly corresponds to TRBD1 (6 bases). The CDR3 consists of 16 residues. Germline V gene sequence: CDR1 MDHEN, CDR2 SYDVKM. V was clipped by 4 bases and J by 0 bases, with 16 bases between them. The CDR3, as DNA: TGTGCCAGCAGTTCAATTGGACAGAGGCCCTCCTACGAGCAGTACTTC. The encoded protein is CASSSIGQRPSYEQYF.

This chain uses TRBV6-1 with TRBJ1-3, with 8 bases that match TRBD1. Per the germline V gene, CDR1 is MNHNS and CDR2 is SASEGT. The length of the CDR3 is 16 residues. V gave up 4 bases and J gave up 6 bases; unmatched junction bases: 11. CDR3: CASSARTGFGSNTIYF. For the CDR3, the DNA is TGTGCCAGCAGTGCCCGGACAGGGTTTGGCTCAAACACCATATATTTT.

The CDR3 DNA is TGTGCCAGCTCGACTGAGACGGTCTATGGCTACACCTTC. Protein product: CASSTETVYGYTF. The V call is TRBV19, the J call TRBJ1-2; D remains unclear. Trimming took 9 bases from V and 4 from J, leaving 15 bases between them. Germline loops: CDR1 LNHDA, CDR2 SQIVND (reference sequence). The CDR3 runs 13 residues.

This clone was observed once. The J gene is TRBJ2-5, the V gene TRBV5-4; D assignment may be TRBD1 or TRBD2 (6 bases each). Germline values: CDR1 SGHNT, CDR2 YYREEE (reference sequence). This CDR3 region has 14 residues. V lost 5 bases and J lost 5, with 16 bases in between. The CDR3 bases are TGTGCCAGCAGTCTTCTCCAGGGGAGGGAGACCCAGTACTTC. It translates to CASSLLQGRETQYF.

The count of this clone is one. The rearrangement links TRBV29-1 to TRBJ1-2; D not resolved. This CDR3 has 12 amino acids. The germline V gene encodes CDR1 SQVTM and CDR2 ANQGSEA. V was trimmed by 4 bases and J by 7 bases, leaving 13 bases between them. CDR3 nucleotide sequence: TGCAGCGTTGTTGGAGGGCTTCGTGGCTACACCTTC. The encoded protein is CSVVGGLRGYTF.

The chain recombines TRBV7-2 with TRBJ1-5; D ambiguous. Trimming stripped 2 bases from V and 3 bases from J, with 8 bases between. Germline CDR1 and CDR2: SGHTA and FQGNSA. The CDR3 contains 14 residues. As DNA, the CDR3 is TGTGCCAGCAGCTTACTTGGGCCCAATCAGCCCCAGCATTTT. This translates into CASSLLGPNQPQHF.

This clone occurred once. The rearrangement uses TRBV27 and TRBJ2-7; D may be TRBD1 or TRBD2 (5 bases each). Germline CDR1 and CDR2: MNHEY and SMNVEV (reference sequence). The ends were cut back, 5 bases at V and 2 bases at J, with 16 bases in the middle. This CDR3 is built from 15 residues. This chain's CDR3 is CASSVAGTATYEQYF. The CDR3 DNA reads as TGTGCCAGCAGTGTAGCCGGGACCGCCACCTACGAGCAGTACTTC.

The chain employs TRBV5-1 and TRBJ1-5, with 7 bases aligning to TRBD1. The V segment lost 1 base and the J segment 5 bases; nucleotides outside the gene matches: 0. The CDR3 consists of 13 residues. CDR1 and CDR2 from the germline V gene are SGHRS and YFSETQ. The CDR3 reads CASSLTGDQPQHF. CDR3 DNA sequence: TGCGCCAGCAGCTTGACAGGGGATCAGCCCCAGCATTTT.